The 2 T cell receptor beta chains reported below all come from one sample, sequenced in a study of brain T cells in children with intractable seizures. Sample time point: blood from clinic visit 5 months post-surgery; TSC patient then seizure free. Here immunoSEQ multiplex PCR was the method, and the copy in TCRdb shows in-frame clones only, minus some. The sample lists about 350,000 clones, about 93% occurring once. The sample in question was peripheral blood, obtained approximately 5 months after surgery. The receptors originated from a boy less than two years old with tuberous sclerosis and intractable seizures.

This chain connects TRBV9 to TRBJ2-3; TRBD2 matches at 13 bases. V trimming: 3 bases; J trimming: 8 bases; junction bases outside the gene matches: 9. The CDR3 is 16 residues long. Germline CDR1 is SGDLS and CDR2 is YYNGEE. CDR3 loop: CASSEGLAGLFGTQYF. The DNA for the CDR3 is TGTGCCAGCAGCGAGGGACTAGCGGGGTTGTTCGGTACGCAGTATTTT.

The chain links TRBV3-1 (or the pseudogene TRBV3-2) to TRBJ2-6; TRBD2 matches at 12 bases. CDR1 LGHDT and CDR2 YNNKEL come from the germline V gene (reference sequence). V gave up 1 base and J gave up 0 bases; unmatched junction bases: 13. CDR3 length: 22 amino acids. CDR3 in amino acids: CASSQGLAGAPNRYSGANVLTF. As DNA, the CDR3 is TGTGCCAGCAGCCAAGGACTAGCGGGGGCCCCAAACCGATACTCTGGGGCCAACGTCCTGACTTTC.